The clone carrying this T cell receptor (beta chain) was observed a few times. What it binds is not known. Trimming removed 5 bases at V and 5 bases at J, with 10 bases between. This CDR3 is built from 13 residues. Germline loops: CDR1 GTSNPN, CDR2 SVGIG (reference sequence). Repeated repertoire sampling spanned the course of chemoradiotherapy. Using immunoSEQ multiplex PCR, the repertoire was profiled, and TCRdb retains in-frame clones only, with some absent. The sample yields around 6,500 clones, around 85% seen once. The data are from a study of chemoradiotherapy in HPV16-positive cancers. Overall study findings and caveats: HPV-responsive T-cell expansion during chemoradiotherapy was linked to improved recurrence-free survival in HPV16-positive patients. Candidate HPV-specific clones and E7-related TCR motifs grew in tumor during treatment. The functional HPV-specific definition rests on just a couple of HPV16-positive patients.

Source: tumor tissue, taken from a patient who underwent chemoradiotherapy. The chain joins TRBV30 to TRBJ1-6; D uncertain. The clonotype originates from a human donor with HPV-associated anogenital cancer. CDR3 loop: CAWRVDNNSPLHF. In DNA form, the CDR3 reads TGTGCCTGGCGGGTAGACAATAATTCACCCCTCCACTTT.